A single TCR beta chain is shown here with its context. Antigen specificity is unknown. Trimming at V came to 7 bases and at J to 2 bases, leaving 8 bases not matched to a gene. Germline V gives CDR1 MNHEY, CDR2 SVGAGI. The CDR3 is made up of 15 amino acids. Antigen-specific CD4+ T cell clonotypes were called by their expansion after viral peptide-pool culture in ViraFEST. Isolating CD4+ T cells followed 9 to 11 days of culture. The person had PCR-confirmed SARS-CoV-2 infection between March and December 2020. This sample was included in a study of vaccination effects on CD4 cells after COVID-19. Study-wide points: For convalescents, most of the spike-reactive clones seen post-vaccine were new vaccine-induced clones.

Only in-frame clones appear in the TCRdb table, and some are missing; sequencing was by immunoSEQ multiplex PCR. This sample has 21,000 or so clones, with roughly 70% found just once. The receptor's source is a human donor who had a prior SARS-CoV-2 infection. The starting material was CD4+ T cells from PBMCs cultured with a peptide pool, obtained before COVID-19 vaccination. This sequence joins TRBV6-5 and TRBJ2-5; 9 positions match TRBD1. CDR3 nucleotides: TGTGCCAGCACCTCCGGGACAGGGATTCAAGAGACCCAGTACTTC. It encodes CASTSGTGIQETQYF.